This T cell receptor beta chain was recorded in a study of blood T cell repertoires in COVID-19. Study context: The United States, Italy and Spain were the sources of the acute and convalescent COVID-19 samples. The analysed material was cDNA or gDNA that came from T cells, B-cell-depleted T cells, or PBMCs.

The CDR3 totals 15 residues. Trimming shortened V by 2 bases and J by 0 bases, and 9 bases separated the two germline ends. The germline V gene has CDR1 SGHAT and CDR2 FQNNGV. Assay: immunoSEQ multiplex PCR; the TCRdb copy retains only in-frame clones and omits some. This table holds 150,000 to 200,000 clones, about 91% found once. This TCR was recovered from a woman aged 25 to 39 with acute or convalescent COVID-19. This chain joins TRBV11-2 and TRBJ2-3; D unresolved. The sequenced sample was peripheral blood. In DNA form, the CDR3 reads TGTGCCAGCAGCTTAAGTCCTACTAGCACAGATACGCAGTATTTT. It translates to CASSLSPTSTDTQYF.